This T cell receptor beta chain derives from a study of shared clonotypes between healthy human individuals. CDR3 length: 13 amino acids. TCRdb's copy holds only in-frame clones and misses some; the assay was immunoSEQ multiplex PCR. Of about 980,000 clones listed, about 80% are singletons. This clone has ten or more counts. The sequencing input was memory CD4+ T cells sorted from blood. The subset denotes: CD45RA-negative fraction. The TCR sequence derives from a man between 18 and 35 years old in good health. The chain employs TRBV21-1 and TRBJ1-2; the D call of TRBD1 is as the table states it, not checked on the DNA. TRBV21-1 constitutes a pseudogene. The CDR3 coding sequence is TGTGCCAGCAGCAAAAATCTGACAGATGGCTACACCTTC. Protein product: CASSKNLTDGYTF.